A selection of T cell receptor beta chains follows, all from one sample in a study of glioma-infiltrating T cells after dendritic cell vaccination. Clones were sequenced by immunoSEQ multiplex PCR, and TCRdb holds only the in-frame ones, with some missing. This table holds around 96,000 clones, roughly three quarters found once. The material sequenced was blood, taken before dendritic cell vaccination. These TCRs come from a human donor with glioblastoma. CDR3s include the opening cysteine and the closing phenylalanine or tryptophan. A D gene is named only where the DNA matches it firmly. Clone size is stated in some rows and not others, as once, few, many or a class when expanded.

v_gene: TRBV28; abundance: -; d_gene: -; j_gene: TRBJ1-2; CDR3nt: TGTGCCAGCAGTTCCGCCCTCACAGGAGGCTACACCTTC; CDR3aa: CASSSALTGGYTF
v_gene: TRBV13; abundance: -; d_gene: -; j_gene: TRBJ2-3; CDR3nt: TGTGCCAGCAGCCCCCTTCCCGGGGATACGCAGTATTTT; CDR3aa: CASSPLPGDTQYF
v_gene: TRBV6-6; abundance: -; d_gene: -; j_gene: TRBJ1-2; CDR3nt: TGTGCCAGCAGCCCCATCGGGAGAGCCGAGGGCTACACCTTC; CDR3aa: CASSPIGRAEGYTF
v_gene: TRBV30; abundance: -; d_gene: -; j_gene: TRBJ2-7; CDR3nt: TGTGCCTGGAGTGTACGTTGGCAGGTCGAGCAGTACTTC; CDR3aa: CAWSVRWQVEQYF
v_gene: TRBV5-1; abundance: -; d_gene: TRBD2; j_gene: TRBJ2-3; CDR3nt: TGCGCCAGCAGCCTAAGCGGGGGGGCCGGAACAGATACGCAGTATTTT; CDR3aa: CASSLSGGAGTDTQYF
v_gene: TRBV2; abundance: -; d_gene: TRBD2; j_gene: TRBJ2-5; CDR3nt: TGTGCCAGCAGACGAGTGTCACTAGCGGGGGGGCAAGAGACCCAGTACTTC; CDR3aa: CASRRVSLAGGQETQYF
v_gene: TRBV5-8; abundance: medium-sized; d_gene: -; j_gene: TRBJ1-1; CDR3nt: TGTGCCAGCAGCTTACGACTGGACACTGAAGCTTTCTTT; CDR3aa: CASSLRLDTEAFF
v_gene: TRBV27; abundance: -; d_gene: TRBD2; j_gene: TRBJ2-7; CDR3nt: TGTGCCAGCAGCCAACTTGGGGGGGACGGGGCCTACGAGCAGTACTTC; CDR3aa: CASSQLGGDGAYEQYF
v_gene: TRBV28; abundance: -; d_gene: -; j_gene: TRBJ1-1; CDR3nt: TGTGCCAGCAGCTACGACAGACCGGGAGCTTTCTTT; CDR3aa: CASSYDRPGAFF
v_gene: TRBV7-6; abundance: -; d_gene: TRBD2; j_gene: TRBJ2-5; CDR3nt: TGTGCCAGCAGCTTAGATTCCGGGACTAGCGCGCAAGAGACCCAGTACTTC; CDR3aa: CASSLDSGTSAQETQYF
v_gene: TRBV19; abundance: -; d_gene: -; j_gene: TRBJ1-4; CDR3nt: TGTGCCAGTAGATGGAGAAAGGGGAACGAAAAACTGTTTTTT; CDR3aa: CASRWRKGNEKLFF
v_gene: TRBV18; abundance: -; d_gene: TRBD1; j_gene: TRBJ1-5; CDR3nt: TGTGCCAGCTCACCCCGCCCCGGACAGGGTGGTCAGCCCCAGCATTTT; CDR3aa: CASSPRPGQGGQPQHF
v_gene: TRBV6-5; abundance: -; d_gene: -; j_gene: TRBJ1-3; CDR3nt: TGTGCCAGCAGTTGGACACTTGGAACGTCCATATATTTT; CDR3aa: CASSWTLGTSIYF
v_gene: TRBV6-5; abundance: -; d_gene: TRBD1; j_gene: TRBJ2-5; CDR3nt: TGTGCCAGCAGTTACCAGACAGGGGGCGCGGGAAAGACCCAGTACTTC; CDR3aa: CASSYQTGGAGKTQYF
v_gene: TRBV19; abundance: -; d_gene: TRBD2; j_gene: TRBJ2-5; CDR3nt: TGTGCCAGTAGGAGGACTAGCGGGGGGGCTAAGGAGACCCAGTACTTC; CDR3aa: CASRRTSGGAKETQYF
v_gene: TRBV4-1; abundance: -; d_gene: -; j_gene: TRBJ1-2; CDR3nt: TGCGCCAGCAGCCCGTCCCCCGGAGGGAAGGCTAACTATGGCTACACCTTC; CDR3aa: CASSPSPGGKANYGYTF
v_gene: TRBV5-1; abundance: -; d_gene: -; j_gene: TRBJ1-1; CDR3nt: TGCGCCAGCAGCTCTTGGGGCCGGCGCAACACTGAAGCTTTCTTT; CDR3aa: CASSSWGRRNTEAFF
v_gene: TRBV6-5; abundance: -; d_gene: -; j_gene: TRBJ2-2; CDR3nt: TGTGCCAGCAGTTACGGCGGGACCAACACCGGGGAGCTGTTTTTT; CDR3aa: CASSYGGTNTGELFF
v_gene: TRBV4-1; abundance: -; d_gene: TRBD1; j_gene: TRBJ1-2; CDR3nt: TGCGCCAGCAGCCACGTGACAGGGACCTATGGCTACACCTTC; CDR3aa: CASSHVTGTYGYTF
v_gene: TRBV6-5; abundance: -; d_gene: -; j_gene: TRBJ1-5; CDR3nt: TGTGCCAGCAGTTACTCTTCCAGGGTTGATCAGCCCCAGCATTTT; CDR3aa: CASSYSSRVDQPQHF
v_gene: TRBV5-1; abundance: -; d_gene: -; j_gene: TRBJ1-2; CDR3nt: TGCGCCAGCAGCTGGGGGCGAAATGAGGGCTACACCTTC; CDR3aa: CASSWGRNEGYTF
v_gene: TRBV7-9; abundance: -; d_gene: -; j_gene: TRBJ1-2; CDR3nt: TGTGCCAGCAGCTCCCGTGGAGGGGAAGTTCGAGTGATGGGCTACACCTTC; CDR3aa: CASSSRGGEVRVMGYTF
v_gene: TRBV19; abundance: -; d_gene: -; j_gene: TRBJ1-1; CDR3nt: TGTGCCAGTAGTATAGGTACTACAGGGAGAGCTTTCTTT; CDR3aa: CASSIGTTGRAFF
v_gene: TRBV4-1; abundance: -; d_gene: TRBD1; j_gene: TRBJ1-2; CDR3nt: TGCGCCAGCAGCCAACCAGACAGGGATTACTATGGCTACACCTTC; CDR3aa: CASSQPDRDYYGYTF
v_gene: TRBV28; abundance: -; d_gene: TRBD1; j_gene: TRBJ1-1; CDR3nt: TGTGCCAGCAGCACGGACAGGGACACTGAAGCTTTCTTT; CDR3aa: CASSTDRDTEAFF
v_gene: TRBV27; abundance: once; d_gene: -; j_gene: TRBJ2-7; CDR3nt: TGTGCCAGTTGGAGGACAGGCAACTTGGGGGGTATTCGGCAGTACTTC; CDR3aa: CASWRTGNLGGIRQYF
v_gene: TRBV27; abundance: -; d_gene: TRBD2; j_gene: TRBJ2-7; CDR3nt: TGTGCCAGCAGTTCCCAATTTGGCCGAGCGGGAGGATCCTACGAGCAGTACTTC; CDR3aa: CASSSQFGRAGGSYEQYF
v_gene: TRBV2; abundance: -; d_gene: -; j_gene: TRBJ1-2; CDR3nt: TGTGCCAGCAGTGTGGAGTATGGCTACACCTTC; CDR3aa: CASSVEYGYTF
v_gene: TRBV2; abundance: -; d_gene: TRBD2; j_gene: TRBJ2-3; CDR3nt: TGTGCCAGCAGCCGGGACTACACAGATACGCAGTATTTT; CDR3aa: CASSRDYTDTQYF
v_gene: TRBV28; abundance: -; d_gene: TRBD2; j_gene: TRBJ2-7; CDR3nt: TGTGCCAGCAGTTTACTTGGGGAGGGGTCAGACGAGCAGTACTTC; CDR3aa: CASSLLGEGSDEQYF
v_gene: TRBV28; abundance: once; d_gene: TRBD1; j_gene: TRBJ2-5; CDR3nt: TGTGCCAGCAGCGGACAGGGACCAGGGCAAGAGACCCAGTACTTC; CDR3aa: CASSGQGPGQETQYF
v_gene: TRBV4-1; abundance: -; d_gene: TRBD2; j_gene: TRBJ2-7; CDR3nt: TGCGCCAGCAGCCGCCAACTAGCGGGAGGGCCTATTTATCCGGGCGAGCAGTACTTC; CDR3aa: CASSRQLAGGPIYPGEQYF
v_gene: TRBV7-9; abundance: -; d_gene: -; j_gene: TRBJ2-7; CDR3nt: TGTGCCTCGGGGAGGAACTCACCCCCCTACGAGCAGTACTTC; CDR3aa: CASGRNSPPYEQYF